This T cell receptor beta chain was captured in a study of early T cells in non-severe SARS-CoV-2 infection. The V gene lost 6 bases and the J gene lost 3 bases, with 6 bases spanning the gap. From germline, CDR1 is MDHEN and CDR2 SYDVKM. The CDR3 extends over 12 amino acids. This clonotype has a count of ten or more. Unique molecular identifiers were attached to individual cDNA molecules. TCRdb reanalysed the 5' RACE reads using MiXCR and keeps one entry per CDR3 protein. In the table there are about 90,000 distinct CDR3 sequences, roughly an eighth of which are singletons. The V call is TRBV28, the J call TRBJ2-1; D unresolved. Material: whole blood. The clonotype originates from an adult who was a healthcare worker with PCR-confirmed SARS-CoV-2 infection or an uninfected control (not recorded which). The CDR3 reads CASSFGYNEQFF. The DNA of the CDR3 is TGTGCCAGCAGCTTCGGCTACAATGAGCAGTTCTTC.